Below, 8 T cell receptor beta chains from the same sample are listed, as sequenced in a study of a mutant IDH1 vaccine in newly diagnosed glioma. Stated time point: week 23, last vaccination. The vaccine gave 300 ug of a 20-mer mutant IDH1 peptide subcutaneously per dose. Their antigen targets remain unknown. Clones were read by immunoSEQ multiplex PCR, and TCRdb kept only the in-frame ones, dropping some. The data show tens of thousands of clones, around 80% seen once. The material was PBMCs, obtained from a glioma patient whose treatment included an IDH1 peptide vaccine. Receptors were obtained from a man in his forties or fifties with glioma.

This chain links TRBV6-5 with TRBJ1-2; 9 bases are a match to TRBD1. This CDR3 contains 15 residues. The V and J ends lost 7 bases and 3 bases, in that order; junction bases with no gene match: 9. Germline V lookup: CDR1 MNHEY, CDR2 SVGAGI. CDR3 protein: CASTALGQGHYGYTF. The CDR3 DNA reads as TGTGCCAGCACCGCCCTGGGACAGGGACACTATGGCTACACCTTC.

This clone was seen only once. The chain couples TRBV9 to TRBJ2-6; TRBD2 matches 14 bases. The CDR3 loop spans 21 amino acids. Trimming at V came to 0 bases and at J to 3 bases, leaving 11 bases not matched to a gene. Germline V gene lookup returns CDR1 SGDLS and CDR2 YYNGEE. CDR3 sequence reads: CASSVAAPRLAGGHGANVLTF. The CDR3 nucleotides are TGTGCCAGCAGCGTAGCCGCCCCACGACTAGCGGGGGGGCATGGGGCCAACGTCCTGACTTTC.

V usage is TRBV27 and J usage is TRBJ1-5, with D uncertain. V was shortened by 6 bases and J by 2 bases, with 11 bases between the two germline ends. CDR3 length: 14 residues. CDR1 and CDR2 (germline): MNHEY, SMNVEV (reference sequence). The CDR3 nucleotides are TGTGCCAGCAGCCCCGAAGGAGGCAATCAGCCCCAGCATTTT. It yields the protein CASSPEGGNQPQHF.

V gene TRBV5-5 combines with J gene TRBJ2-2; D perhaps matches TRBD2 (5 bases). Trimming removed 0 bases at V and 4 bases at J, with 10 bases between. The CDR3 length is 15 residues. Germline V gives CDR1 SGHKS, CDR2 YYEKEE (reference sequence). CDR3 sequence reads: CASSLDEGSTGELFF. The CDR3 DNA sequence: TGTGCCAGCAGCTTGGATGAGGGAAGCACCGGGGAGCTGTTTTTT.

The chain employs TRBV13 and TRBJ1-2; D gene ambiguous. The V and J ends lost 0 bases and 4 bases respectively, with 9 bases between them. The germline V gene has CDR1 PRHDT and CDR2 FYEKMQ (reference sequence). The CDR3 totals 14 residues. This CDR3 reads CASSLGTAVYGYTF. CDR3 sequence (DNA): TGTGCCAGCAGCTTAGGAACAGCCGTCTATGGCTACACCTTC.

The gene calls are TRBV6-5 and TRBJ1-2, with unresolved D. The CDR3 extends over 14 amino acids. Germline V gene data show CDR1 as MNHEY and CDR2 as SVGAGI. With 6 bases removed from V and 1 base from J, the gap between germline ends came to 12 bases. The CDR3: CASSPGEINYGYTF. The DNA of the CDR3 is TGTGCCAGCAGCCCCGGGGAGATTAACTATGGCTACACCTTC.

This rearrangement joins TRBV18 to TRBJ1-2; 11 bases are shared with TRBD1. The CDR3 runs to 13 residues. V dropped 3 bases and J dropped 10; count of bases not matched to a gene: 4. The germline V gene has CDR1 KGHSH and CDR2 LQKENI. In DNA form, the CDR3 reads TGTGCCAGCTCACCGGGACAGGGGGGGGTCTACACCTTC. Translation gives CASSPGQGGVYTF.

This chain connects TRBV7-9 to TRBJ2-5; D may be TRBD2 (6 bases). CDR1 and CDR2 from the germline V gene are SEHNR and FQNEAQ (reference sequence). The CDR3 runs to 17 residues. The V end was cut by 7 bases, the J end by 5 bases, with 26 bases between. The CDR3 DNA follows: TGTGCCAGCACGACTGGGGGTGGTAGCGGCTTAGGGGAGACCCAGTACTTC. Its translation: CASTTGGGSGLGETQYF.